The 6 T cell receptor beta chains below all came from one sample that was sequenced in a study of cytomegalovirus exposure and HLA in healthy donors. The study ran its PCR with 60 Vbeta and 13 Jbeta primers. Generated by immunoSEQ multiplex PCR, the TCRdb table keeps only in-frame clones and is missing some. The listing contains more than 90,000 clones. The sequencing sample was made of PBMCs. The receptors here all came from a man aged 30 to 39 in good health and CMV-seronegative.

This sequence joins TRBV5-4 and TRBJ1-6, with D possibly matching TRBD1 (5 bases). V lost 4 bases, J lost 10 bases, and 21 bases lay in between. The CDR3 contains 16 residues. The V gene's germline CDR1 is SGHNT and CDR2 YYREEE (reference sequence). In DNA form, the CDR3 reads TGTGCCAGCAGCCAACCTTCGGCCGGGAGGGGATCACCCCTCCACTTT. Translated, it gives CASSQPSAGRGSPLHF.

The chain has TRBV27 and TRBJ2-7; D is undetermined. The CDR3 contains 15 residues. The V gene lost 4 bases and the J gene lost 5 bases, with 18 bases spanning the gap. The V gene's germline CDR1 is MNHEY and CDR2 SMNVEV (reference sequence). CDR3 DNA: TGTGCCAGCAGTTCTGAAGATGGAGAACTCCACGAGCAGTACTTC. Protein: CASSSEDGELHEQYF.

CDR3 DNA sequence: TGTGCCAGCAGCTTAGTACAGGGGGCAGAGACCCAGTACTTC. This gives the protein CASSLVQGAETQYF. The V gene is TRBV7-9, the J gene TRBJ2-5; 9 positions match TRBD1. There are 14 residues in the CDR3. V gave up 1 base and J gave up 4 bases; unmatched junction bases: 1. Looked up from germline, CDR1 is SEHNR and CDR2 is FQNEAQ (reference sequence). Using reference TRBV7-9 and TRBJ2-5 for the parts outside the CDR3, the full variable domain is DTGVSQNPRHKITKRGQNVTFRCDPISEHNRLYWYRQTLGQGPEFLTYFQNEAQLEKSRLLSDRFSAERPKGSFSTLEIQRTEQGDSAMYLCASSLVQGAETQYFGPGTRLLVL.

This rearrangement joins TRBV29-1 to TRBJ1-3, with TRBD1 as a possible D gene (6 bases). Germline values: CDR1 SQVTM, CDR2 ANQGSEA. V shed 6 bases and J shed 1 base, with 10 bases lying between them. This CDR3 has 13 residues. In DNA form, the CDR3 reads TGCAGCGTGGACAGTACGTCTGGAAACACCATATATTTT. Protein product: CSVDSTSGNTIYF.

The CDR3 bases are TGTGCCAGCAGCGCACAGGGAGATGGCTACGAGCAGTACTTC. Its translation is CASSAQGDGYEQYF. The J gene is TRBJ2-7, the V gene TRBV9; the D gene is possibly TRBD1 (6 bases). The V end was cut by 3 bases, the J end by 3 bases, with 13 bases between. Germline values: CDR1 SGDLS, CDR2 YYNGEE. The CDR3 loop spans 14 amino acids.

The chain couples TRBV11-2 to TRBJ2-5; 10 nucleotides align to TRBD2. The V and J ends lost 8 bases and 5 bases, in that order; junction bases with no gene match: 11. The CDR3 extends over 15 amino acids. The V gene's germline CDR1 is SGHAT and CDR2 FQNNGV. CDR3 protein: CASGGAGGPLETQYF. CDR3 sequence (DNA): TGTGCCAGCGGGGGAGCGGGGGGGCCCCTGGAGACCCAGTACTTC.